This T cell receptor (beta chain) was observed in a study of blood T cell repertoires in COVID-19. As for the study in general: Samples came from the United States, Italy and Spain, spanning acute and convalescent COVID-19. Sources were T cells, B-cell-depleted T cells, or PBMCs; the material itself was cDNA or gDNA.

Authors' analysis steps: Estimation of nucleated cell counts was performed using reference gene primer amplification. Using immunoSEQ multiplex PCR, the repertoire was profiled, and TCRdb retains in-frame clones only, with some absent. Clone size and the V and J calls come from that table; the DNA yielded D and trimming. Of roughly 120,000 clones listed, 88% are singletons. Trimming stripped 3 bases from V and 11 bases from J, with 16 bases between. CDR1 and CDR2 from the germline V gene are MDHEN and SYDVKM. CDR3 length: 13 residues. This rearrangement joins TRBV28 to TRBJ1-1, with unresolved D. The sample taken for sequencing was peripheral blood. This TCR was recovered from a woman aged 45 to 65 with active or convalescent COVID-19. The CDR3 DNA sequence: TGTGCCAGCAGTTTCCCCGACCTACTAAGCGCTTTCTTT. Encoded protein: CASSFPDLLSAFF.